This T cell receptor beta chain was sequenced for a study of cytomegalovirus exposure and HLA in healthy donors. Looking at the study overall: Across 350 to 500 genotyped donors, around 82% landed in the Caucasian-associated ancestry cluster. Study-wide results and limits: Solely CMV serostatus was available to characterize immune exposure.

With regard to this clone: The antigen is undetermined.

Unmatched junction bases numbered 2, after V lost 7 bases and J lost 6 bases. This CDR3 has 12 residues. Germline V gives CDR1 LNHDA, CDR2 SQIVND (reference sequence). The PCR made use of 60 Vbeta and 13 Jbeta primers. Sequencing was performed with immunoSEQ multiplex PCR; in TCRdb, only in-frame clones are kept and a portion is missing. The table lists 150,000 or so clones, under 85% of them singletons. The genes are TRBV19 and TRBJ2-2, with TRBD1 matching over 7 bases. The sequence was collected from a man younger than 35 in good health and CMV-seronegative. The sequencing input was PBMCs. CDR3 nucleotide sequence: TGTGCCAGTAAACAGGGGCCCGGGGAGCTGTTTTTT. Protein product: CASKQGPGELFF. Full variable domain (remainder filled in from reference TRBV19 and TRBJ2-2): DGGITQSPKYLFRKEGQNVTLSCEQNLNHDAMYWYRQDPGQGLRLIYYSQIVNDFQKGDIAEGYSVSREKKESFPLTVTSAQKNPTAFYLCASKQGPGELFFGEGSRLTVL.